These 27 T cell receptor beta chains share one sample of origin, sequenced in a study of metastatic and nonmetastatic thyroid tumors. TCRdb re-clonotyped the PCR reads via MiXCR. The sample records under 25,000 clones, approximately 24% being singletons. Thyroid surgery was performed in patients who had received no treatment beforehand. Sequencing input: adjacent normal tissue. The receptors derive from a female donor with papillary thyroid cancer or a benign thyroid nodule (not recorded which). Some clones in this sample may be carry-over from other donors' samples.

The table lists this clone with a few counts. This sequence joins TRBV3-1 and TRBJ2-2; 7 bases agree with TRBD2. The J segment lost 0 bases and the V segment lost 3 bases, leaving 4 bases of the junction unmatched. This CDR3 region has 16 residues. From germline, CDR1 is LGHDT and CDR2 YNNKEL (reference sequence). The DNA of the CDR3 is TGTGCCAGCAGCCAGGGAGGACTAGCGAACACCGGGGAGCTGTTTTTT. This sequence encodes CASSQGGLANTGELFF.

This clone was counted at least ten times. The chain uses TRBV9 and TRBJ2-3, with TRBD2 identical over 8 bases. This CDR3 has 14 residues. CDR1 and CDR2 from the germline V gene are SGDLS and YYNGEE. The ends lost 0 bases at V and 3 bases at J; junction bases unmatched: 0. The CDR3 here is CASSVGGRTDTQYF. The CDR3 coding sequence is TGTGCCAGCAGCGTAGGCGGGAGGACAGATACGCAGTATTTT. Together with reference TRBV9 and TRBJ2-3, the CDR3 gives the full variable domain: DSGVTQTPKHLITATGQRVTLRCSPRSGDLSVYWYQQSLDQGLQFLIQYYNGEERAKGNILERFSAQQFPDLHSELNLSSLELGDSALYFCASSVGGRTDTQYFGPGTRLTVL.

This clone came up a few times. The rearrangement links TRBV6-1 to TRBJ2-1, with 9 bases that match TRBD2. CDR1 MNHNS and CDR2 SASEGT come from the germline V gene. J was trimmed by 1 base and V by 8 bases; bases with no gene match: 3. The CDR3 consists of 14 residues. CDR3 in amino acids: CASLAGESYNEQFF. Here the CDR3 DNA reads TGTGCCAGCTTAGCGGGAGAGTCCTACAATGAGCAGTTCTTC.

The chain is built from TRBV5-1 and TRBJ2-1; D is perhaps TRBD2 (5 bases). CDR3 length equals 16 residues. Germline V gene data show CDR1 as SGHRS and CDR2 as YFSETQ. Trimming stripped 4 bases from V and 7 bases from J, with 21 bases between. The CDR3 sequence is CASSTSGIDLGNEQFF. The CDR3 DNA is TGCGCCAGCAGCACATCGGGAATAGATTTGGGTAATGAGCAGTTCTTC.

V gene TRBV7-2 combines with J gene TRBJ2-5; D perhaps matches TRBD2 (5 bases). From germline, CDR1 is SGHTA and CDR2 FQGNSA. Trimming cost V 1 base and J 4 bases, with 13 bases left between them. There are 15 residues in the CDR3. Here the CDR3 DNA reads TGTGCCAGCAGCTTAGGCCGGATAAGCGGAGAGACCCAGTACTTC. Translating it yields CASSLGRISGETQYF.

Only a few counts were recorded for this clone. The CDR3: CASTLLTSIYGTQYF. CDR3 bases: TGTGCCAGCACTCTTCTCACTAGCATCTACGGGACCCAGTACTTC. V usage is TRBV6-1 and J usage is TRBJ2-5; maybe TRBD2 (6 bases). The CDR3 runs to 15 residues. V was pared by 7 bases and J by 7 bases, with 22 bases between. The V gene's germline CDR1 is MNHNS and CDR2 SASEGT.

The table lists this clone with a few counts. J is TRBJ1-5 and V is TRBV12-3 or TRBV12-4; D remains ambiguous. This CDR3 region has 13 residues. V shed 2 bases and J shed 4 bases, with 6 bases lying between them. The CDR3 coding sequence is TGTGCCAGCAGTTTAACCGTTAATCAGCCCCAGCATTTT. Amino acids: CASSLTVNQPQHF.

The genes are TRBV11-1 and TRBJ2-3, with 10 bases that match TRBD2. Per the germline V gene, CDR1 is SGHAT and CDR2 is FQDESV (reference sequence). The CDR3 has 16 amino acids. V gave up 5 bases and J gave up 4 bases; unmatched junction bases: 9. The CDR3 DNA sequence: TGTGCCAGCAGCAAGGGACTAGCGTGTCCCTCAGATACGCAGTATTTT. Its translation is CASSKGLACPSDTQYF.

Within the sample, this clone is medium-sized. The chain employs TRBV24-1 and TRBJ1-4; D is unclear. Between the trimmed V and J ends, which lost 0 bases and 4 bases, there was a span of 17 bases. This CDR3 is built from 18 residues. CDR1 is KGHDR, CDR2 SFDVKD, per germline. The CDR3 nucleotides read TGTGCCACCAGTGATTTGCGGAACCTCGTGCCCAATAATGAAAAACTGTTTTTT. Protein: CATSDLRNLVPNNEKLFF.

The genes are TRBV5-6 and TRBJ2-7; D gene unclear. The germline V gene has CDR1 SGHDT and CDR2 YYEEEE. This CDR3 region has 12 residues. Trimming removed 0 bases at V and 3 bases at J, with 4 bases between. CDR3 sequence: CASSLDFYEQYF. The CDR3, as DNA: TGTGCCAGCAGCTTGGACTTCTACGAGCAGTACTTC.

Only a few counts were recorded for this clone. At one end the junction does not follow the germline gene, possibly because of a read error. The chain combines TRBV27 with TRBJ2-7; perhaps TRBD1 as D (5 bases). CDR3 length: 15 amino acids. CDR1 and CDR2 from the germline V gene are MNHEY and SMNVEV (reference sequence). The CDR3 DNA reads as TGTGCCAGTAGTTTACGGCAGGGTTTATTCTACGAGCAGTACTTC. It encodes CASSLRQGLFYEQYF.

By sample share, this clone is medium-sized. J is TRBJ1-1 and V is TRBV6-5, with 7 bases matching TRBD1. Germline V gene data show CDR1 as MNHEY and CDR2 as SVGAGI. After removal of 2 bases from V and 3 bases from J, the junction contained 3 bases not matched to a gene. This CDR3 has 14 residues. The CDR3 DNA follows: TGTGCCAGCAGTTACGACAGGGTGGACACTGAAGCTTTCTTT. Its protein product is CASSYDRVDTEAFF.

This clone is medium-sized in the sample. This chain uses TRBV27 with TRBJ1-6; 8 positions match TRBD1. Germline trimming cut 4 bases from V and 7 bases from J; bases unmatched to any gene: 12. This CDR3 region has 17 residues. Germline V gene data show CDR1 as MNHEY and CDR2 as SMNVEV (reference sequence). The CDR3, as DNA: TGTGCCAGCAGTTCTTATTTGACAGGGGTCGGAAATTCACCCCTCCACTTT. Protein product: CASSSYLTGVGNSPLHF.

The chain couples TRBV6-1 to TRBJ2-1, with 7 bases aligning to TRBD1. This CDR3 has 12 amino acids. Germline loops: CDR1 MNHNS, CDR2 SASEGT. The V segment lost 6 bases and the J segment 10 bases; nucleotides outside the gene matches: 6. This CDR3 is CASRQGPGEQFF. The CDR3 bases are TGTGCCAGCAGACAGGGGCCAGGGGAGCAGTTCTTC.

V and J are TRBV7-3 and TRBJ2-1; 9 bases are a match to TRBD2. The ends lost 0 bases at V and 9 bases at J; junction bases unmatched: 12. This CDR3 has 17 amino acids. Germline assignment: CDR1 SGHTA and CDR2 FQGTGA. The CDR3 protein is CASSLTPRILAGIEQFF. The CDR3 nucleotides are TGTGCCAGCAGCTTAACCCCACGGATCCTAGCGGGAATTGAGCAGTTCTTC.

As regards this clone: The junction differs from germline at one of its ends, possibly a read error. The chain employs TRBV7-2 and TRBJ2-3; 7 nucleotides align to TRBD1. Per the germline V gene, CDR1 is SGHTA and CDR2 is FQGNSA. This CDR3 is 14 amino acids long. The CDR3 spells CASNRDRDTDKQYF. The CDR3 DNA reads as TGTGCCAGCAACCGGGACAGAGACACAGATAAGCAGTATTTT.

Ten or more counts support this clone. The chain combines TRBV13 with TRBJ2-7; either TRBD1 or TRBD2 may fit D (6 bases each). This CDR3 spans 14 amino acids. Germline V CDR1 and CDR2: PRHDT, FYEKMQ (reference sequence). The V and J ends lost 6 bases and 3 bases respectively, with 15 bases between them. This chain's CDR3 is CASRKGGTHYEQYF. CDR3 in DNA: TGTGCCAGCAGGAAGGGGGGAACTCACTACGAGCAGTACTTC.

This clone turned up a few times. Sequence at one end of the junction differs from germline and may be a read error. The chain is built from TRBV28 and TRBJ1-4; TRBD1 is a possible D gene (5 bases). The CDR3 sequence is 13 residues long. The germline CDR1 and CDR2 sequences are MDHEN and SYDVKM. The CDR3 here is CASAGGWNEKLFF. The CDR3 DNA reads TGTGCCAGCGCCGGGGGTTGGAATGAAAAACTTTTTTTT. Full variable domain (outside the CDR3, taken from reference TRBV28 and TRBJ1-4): DVKVTQSSRYLVKRTGEKVFLECVQDMDHENMFWYRQDPGLGLRLIYFSYDVKMKEKGDIPEGYSVSREKKERFSLILESASTNQTSMYLCASAGGWNEKLFFGSGTQLSVL.

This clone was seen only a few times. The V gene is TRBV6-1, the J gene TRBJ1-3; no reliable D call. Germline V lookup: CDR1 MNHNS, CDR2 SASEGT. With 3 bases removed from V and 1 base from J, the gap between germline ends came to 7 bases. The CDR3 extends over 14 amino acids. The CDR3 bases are TGTGCCAGCAGTGACCGGTGGTCTGGAAACACCATATATTTT. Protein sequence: CASSDRWSGNTIYF.

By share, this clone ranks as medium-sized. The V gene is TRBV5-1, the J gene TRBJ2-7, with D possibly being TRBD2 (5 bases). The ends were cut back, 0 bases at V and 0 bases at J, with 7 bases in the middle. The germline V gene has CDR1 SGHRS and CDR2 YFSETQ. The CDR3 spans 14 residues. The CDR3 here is CASSLAGNSYEQYF. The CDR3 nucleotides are TGCGCCAGCAGCTTGGCGGGAAACTCCTACGAGCAGTACTTC.

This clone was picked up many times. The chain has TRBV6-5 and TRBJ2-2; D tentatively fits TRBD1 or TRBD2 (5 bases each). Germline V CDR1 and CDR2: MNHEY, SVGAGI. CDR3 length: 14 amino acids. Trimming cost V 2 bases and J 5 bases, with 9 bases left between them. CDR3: CASSYEGWTGELFF. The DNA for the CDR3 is TGTGCCAGCAGTTACGAGGGGTGGACCGGGGAGCTGTTTTTT.

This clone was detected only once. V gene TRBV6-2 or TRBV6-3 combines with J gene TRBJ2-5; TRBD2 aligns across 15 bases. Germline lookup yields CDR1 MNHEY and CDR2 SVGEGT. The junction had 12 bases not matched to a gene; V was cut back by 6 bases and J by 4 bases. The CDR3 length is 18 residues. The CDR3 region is CASRETVPGLAGGETQYF. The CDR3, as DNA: TGTGCCAGCAGAGAAACTGTCCCGGGACTAGCGGGAGGAGAGACCCAGTACTTC.

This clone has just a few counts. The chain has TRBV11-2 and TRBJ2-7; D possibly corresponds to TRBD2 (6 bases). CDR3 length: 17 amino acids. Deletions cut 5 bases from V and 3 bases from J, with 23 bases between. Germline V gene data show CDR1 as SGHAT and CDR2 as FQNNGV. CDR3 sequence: CASSVPSGATILYEQYF. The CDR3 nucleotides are TGTGCCAGCAGCGTCCCCTCGGGAGCAACAATTCTCTACGAGCAGTACTTC.

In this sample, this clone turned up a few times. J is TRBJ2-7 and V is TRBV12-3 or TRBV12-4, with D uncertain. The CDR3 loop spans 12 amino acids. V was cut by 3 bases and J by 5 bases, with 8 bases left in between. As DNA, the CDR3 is TGTGCCAGCAGTTTTTCCAGGAACGAGCAGTACTTC. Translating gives CASSFSRNEQYF.

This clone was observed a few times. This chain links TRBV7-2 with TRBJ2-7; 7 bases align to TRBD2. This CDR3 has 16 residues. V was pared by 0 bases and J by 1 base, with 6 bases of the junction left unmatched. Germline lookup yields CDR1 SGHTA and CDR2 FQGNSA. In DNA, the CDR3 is TGTGCCAGCAGCTTAGCGGCTAGCGGAGGGTCCTACGAGCAGTACTTC. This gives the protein CASSLAASGGSYEQYF. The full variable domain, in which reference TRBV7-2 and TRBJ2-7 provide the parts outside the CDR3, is GAGVSQSPSNKVTEKGKDVELRCDPISGHTALYWYRQSLGQGLEFLIYFQGNSAPDKSGLPSDRFSAERTGGSVSTLTIQRTQQEDSAVYLCASSLAASGGSYEQYFGPGTRLTVT.

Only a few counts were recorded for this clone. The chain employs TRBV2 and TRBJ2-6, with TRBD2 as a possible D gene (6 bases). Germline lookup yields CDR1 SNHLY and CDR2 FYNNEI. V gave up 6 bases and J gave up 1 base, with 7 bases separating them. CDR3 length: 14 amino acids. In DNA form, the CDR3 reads TGTGCCAGCAGCGGGGGATCTGGGGCCAACGTCCTGACTTTC. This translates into CASSGGSGANVLTF.

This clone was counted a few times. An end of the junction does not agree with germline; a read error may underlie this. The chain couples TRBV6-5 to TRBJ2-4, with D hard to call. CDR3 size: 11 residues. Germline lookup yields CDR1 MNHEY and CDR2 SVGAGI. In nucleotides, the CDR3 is TGCGCCACAGCTACGGTAAACATTCAGTACTTC. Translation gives CATATVNIQYF.